The text below deals with one T cell receptor beta chain. J lost 14 bases, V lost 3 bases, and 6 bases had no gene match. The CDR3 spans 13 residues. This entry belongs to a study of blood T cell repertoires in COVID-19. Study as a whole: T cells, B-cell-depleted T cells, or PBMCs supplied cDNA or gDNA.

The data were produced by immunoSEQ multiplex PCR, yet TCRdb's version contains in-frame clones alone and is incomplete. The table includes about 500,000 clones, approximately 88% detected once. The chain recombines TRBV12-3 or TRBV12-4 with TRBJ2-1; TRBD2 matches 11 bases. This sequence was found in a woman aged 50 to 65 with COVID-19, enrolled during active disease. The specimen sequenced was peripheral blood. The CDR3 region has the DNA TGTGCCAGCAGTTTGGGTAGCGGGGGGGCGGAGTTCTTC. This sequence encodes CASSLGSGGAEFF.